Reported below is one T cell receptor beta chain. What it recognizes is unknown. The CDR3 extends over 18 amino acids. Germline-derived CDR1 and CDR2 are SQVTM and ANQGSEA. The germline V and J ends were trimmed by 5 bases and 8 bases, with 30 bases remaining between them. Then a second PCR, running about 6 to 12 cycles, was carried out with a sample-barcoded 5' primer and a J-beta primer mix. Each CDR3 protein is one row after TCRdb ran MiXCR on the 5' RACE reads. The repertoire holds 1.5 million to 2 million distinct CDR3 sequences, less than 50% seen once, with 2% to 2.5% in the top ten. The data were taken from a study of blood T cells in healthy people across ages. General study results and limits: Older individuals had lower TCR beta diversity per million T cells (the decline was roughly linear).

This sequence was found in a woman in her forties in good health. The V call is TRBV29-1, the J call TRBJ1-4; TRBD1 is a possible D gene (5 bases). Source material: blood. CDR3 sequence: CSVPVESPSRGKREKLFF. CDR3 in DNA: TGCAGCGTTCCCGTTGAAAGCCCCTCCCGGGGGAAGAGGGAAAAACTGTTTTTT. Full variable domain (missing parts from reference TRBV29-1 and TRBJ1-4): SAVISQKPSRDICQRGTSLTIQCQVDSQVTMMFWYRQQPGQSLTLIATANQGSEATYESGFVIDKFPISRPNLTFSTLTVSNMSPEDSSIYLCSVPVESPSRGKREKLFFGSGTQLSVL.